The rows below give T cell receptor beta chains drawn from one sample of a study of T cells expressing NK-cell markers. TCRdb reprocessed the 5' RACE reads and reports one entry per CDR3 protein, with no DNA. This listing includes some 340,000 distinct CDR3 sequences. Sequencing was done on a sample of blood T cells: a sorted CD56 or NKG2C T cell subset, CD4+ or CD8+ T cells, or bulk PBMC T cells (not recorded which). The source of these receptors is a man aged 18-70 years in good health. CDR3s include the opening cysteine and the closing phenylalanine or tryptophan.

14,TRBJ2-3,TRBV5-4,CASSRQGLTDTQYF
16,TRBJ1-5,TRBV5-6,CASSVGPIVGNQPQHF
15,TRBJ1-2,TRBV9,CASSGRTGYAYGYTF
14,TRBJ2-1,TRBV5-6,CASSWGLAGNEQFF
17,TRBJ2-1,TRBV5-1,CASSDLLAGGPINEQFF
15,TRBJ2-7,TRBV20-1,CSARDPRRGTYEQYF
14,TRBJ1-5,TRBV10-3,CATRHPGGNQPQHF
16,TRBJ2-7,TRBV4-1,CASSRFGGFGAYEQYF
18,TRBJ2-4,TRBV7-8,CASSLVDRGTSGKNIQYF
15,TRBJ2-7,TRBV6-1,CASSTSGAASYEQYF
14,TRBJ1-5,TRBV7-8,CASSPGQANQPQHF
13,TRBJ2-2,TRBV7-6,CASSFELTGELFF
15,TRBJ1-4,TRBV7-9,CASSQGQGVIEKLFF
15,TRBJ1-5,TRBV12-3/TRBV12-4,CASSFGGNSNQPQHF
15,TRBJ2-5,TRBV13,CASSPLDRTQETQYF
15,TRBJ2-7,TRBV29-1,CSVSRIAGSSYEQYF
14,TRBJ2-5,TRBV10-2,CASSVVGNRETQYF
16,TRBJ2-5,TRBV6-1,CASSVSGRSIGKTQYF
19,TRBJ2-1,TRBV18,CASSPPAVSGSRWSHEQFF
14,TRBJ2-1,TRBV7-3,CASSLTGQGGEQFF
13,TRBJ2-7,TRBV14,CASSPSFLREQYF
17,TRBJ2-3,TRBV7-8,CASSARGGALMADTQYF
13,TRBJ2-3,TRBV29-1,CSAVRPLTDTQYF
14,TRBJ2-7,TRBV21-1,CASTYGTGGAEQYF
15,TRBJ2-7,TRBV19,CASSISRSSSYEQYF
15,TRBJ1-2,TRBV7-9,CASSLAREYNYGYTF
13,TRBJ1-2,TRBV9,CASSTGDTYGYTF
16,TRBJ2-3,TRBV5-1,CASSSDGRRSTDTQYF
19,TRBJ2-1,TRBV4-2,CASSQARAPAGGPRNEQFF
15,TRBJ1-1,TRBV27,CASSLSAPPNTEAFF
15,TRBJ2-1,TRBV5-1,CASSFLGDRANEQFF
18,TRBJ2-4,TRBV11-2,CASSSMIRGPLGKNIQYF